The rows below give T cell receptor beta chains drawn from one sample of a study of CD8+ T cells in alopecia areata. TCRdb's copy holds only in-frame clones and misses some; the assay was immunoSEQ multiplex PCR. The sample shows 100,000 to 150,000 clones, approximately 48% of them seen only once. The sample consisted of CD8+ T cells sorted from blood, taken at week 0. The receptors shown here come from a human donor with alopecia areata. CDR3s include the opening cysteine and the closing phenylalanine or tryptophan. A D gene is named only where the DNA matches it firmly. Expanded clones are given a class, and other clones once, few, many or no size at all.

size	V	D	J	CDR3	DNA
few	TRBV6-5	.	TRBJ1-2	CASSNTRGVDGYTF	TGTGCCAGCAGTAACACCAGGGGAGTGGATGGCTACACCTTC
few	TRBV29-1	.	TRBJ2-1	CSVEGGDWHNEQFF	TGCAGCGTTGAAGGGGGGGACTGGCACAATGAGCAGTTCTTC
.	TRBV27	TRBD1	TRBJ1-5	CASSLGQGNQPQHF	TGTGCCAGCAGTCTAGGACAGGGAAATCAGCCCCAGCATTTT
.	TRBV9	TRBD1	TRBJ2-2	CASAGTALNTGELFF	TGTGCCAGCGCCGGGACAGCACTCAACACCGGGGAGCTGTTTTTT
.	TRBV27	TRBD2	TRBJ2-2	CASSPRLAGDSGELFF	TGTGCCAGCAGTCCAAGACTAGCGGGGGACTCCGGGGAGCTGTTTTTT
few	TRBV7-9	.	TRBJ2-3	CASSRARAPEDTQYF	TGTGCCAGCAGCCGAGCCAGGGCCCCGGAGGATACGCAGTATTTT
.	TRBV15	TRBD1	TRBJ1-1	CATSTRLRGTEAFF	TGTGCCACCAGCACCCGGCTCAGGGGGACTGAAGCTTTCTTT
.	TRBV5-1	.	TRBJ2-3	CASSPQGPDTQYF	TGCGCCAGCAGCCCACAGGGCCCAGATACGCAGTATTTT
.	TRBV15	.	TRBJ1-4	CATSRTRERIEKLFF	TGTGCCACCAGCAGGACCAGGGAAAGGATTGAAAAACTGTTTTTT
few	TRBV13	.	TRBJ2-7	CASSLNPYEQYF	TGTGCCAGCAGCTTAAATCCCTACGAGCAGTACTTC
.	TRBV29-1	TRBD1	TRBJ2-2	CSVEYRGNTGELFF	TGCAGCGTTGAATACAGGGGGAACACCGGGGAGCTGTTTTTT
.	TRBV2	TRBD1	TRBJ2-7	CASSDGTAEQYF	TGTGCCAGCAGTGACGGGACAGCCGAGCAGTACTTC
.	TRBV9	.	TRBJ2-7	CASSVGASYEQYF	TGTGCCAGCAGCGTCGGTGCCTCCTACGAGCAGTACTTC
.	TRBV29-1	.	TRBJ2-7	CSVEGRAHEQYF	TGCAGCGTTGAGGGCAGGGCCCACGAGCAGTACTTC
.	TRBV29-1	.	TRBJ2-7	CSVMAGVSYEQYF	TGCAGCGTTATGGCAGGGGTCTCCTACGAGCAGTACTTC
.	TRBV6-5	.	TRBJ1-2	CASRLRAEGYTF	TGTGCCAGCAGACTTCGAGCAGAAGGCTACACCTTC
few	TRBV30	.	TRBJ2-4	CAWSVPSRNIQYF	TGTGCCTGGAGTGTCCCTAGTAGGAACATTCAGTACTTC
.	TRBV7-8	TRBD1	TRBJ2-5	CASSMRQGDQETQYF	TGTGCCAGCAGCATGCGACAGGGAGATCAAGAGACCCAGTACTTC
.	TRBV19	.	TRBJ1-5	CASSMNFINQPQHF	TGTGCCAGTAGTATGAATTTTATCAATCAGCCCCAGCATTTT
.	TRBV30	TRBD2	TRBJ2-3	CAWSLAGATDTQYF	TGTGCCTGGAGTCTAGCGGGGGCCACAGATACGCAGTATTTT
few	TRBV11-2	.	TRBJ2-3	CASSLDRGTDTQYF	TGTGCCAGCAGCTTAGACAGGGGCACAGATACGCAGTATTTT
.	TRBV13	.	TRBJ2-7	CASSLLVFSSYEQYF	TGTGCCAGCAGCTTATTAGTATTCAGCTCCTACGAGCAGTACTTC
many	TRBV7-8	.	TRBJ1-3	CASSFSSSGNTIYF	TGTGCCAGCAGCTTCAGCAGCTCTGGAAACACCATATATTTT
.	TRBV7-9	.	TRBJ1-4	CASRKEDEKLFF	TGTGCCAGCAGAAAGGAGGATGAAAAACTGTTTTTT
.	TRBV27	.	TRBJ2-2	CASSLSLGAETGELFF	TGTGCCAGCAGTTTATCCCTCGGCGCGGAAACCGGGGAGCTGTTTTTT
.	TRBV29-1	.	TRBJ2-2	CSVESASTGELFF	TGCAGCGTTGAATCAGCGTCCACCGGGGAGCTGTTTTTT
few	TRBV5-6	TRBD2	TRBJ2-1	CASSLAVTSGGMYNEQFF	TGTGCCAGCAGCTTGGCCGTTACTAGCGGGGGCATGTACAATGAGCAGTTCTTC
.	TRBV13	.	TRBJ2-3	CASRDSFTDTQYF	TGTGCCAGCCGGGACTCGTTCACAGATACGCAGTATTTT
.	TRBV10-3	.	TRBJ2-7	CAMGPGGSYEQYF	TGTGCCATGGGGCCCGGGGGCTCCTACGAGCAGTACTTC
few	TRBV2	.	TRBJ2-5	CASSDSQRETQYF	TGTGCCAGCAGTGATTCACAGCGGGAGACCCAGTACTTC
.	TRBV27	.	TRBJ2-5	CASSESETQYF	TGTGCCAGCAGTGAATCAGAGACCCAGTACTTC
.	TRBV29-1	.	TRBJ2-2	CSVAGAMGELFF	TGCAGCGTTGCGGGGGCGATGGGGGAGCTGTTTTTT
few	TRBV29-1	.	TRBJ1-1	CSVEGVEAFF	TGCAGCGTTGAAGGGGTTGAAGCTTTCTTT
.	TRBV5-1	.	TRBJ1-1	CASSFLRGTEAFF	TGCGCCAGCAGCTTCCTCCGGGGCACTGAAGCTTTCTTT
.	TRBV29-1	.	TRBJ2-1	CSVLQGPIIFF	TGCAGCGTTCTGCAGGGGCCCATCATATTCTTC
.	TRBV11-2	.	TRBJ2-1	CASSPPGMDNEQFF	TGTGCCAGCAGCCCCCCAGGGATGGACAATGAGCAGTTCTTC
.	TRBV13	.	TRBJ2-7	CASSLGIADLLGQYF	TGTGCCAGCAGCTTGGGGATAGCCGATCTGCTCGGGCAGTACTTC
.	TRBV6-5	.	TRBJ2-2	CASTPGPATGELFF	TGTGCCAGCACCCCGGGACCGGCCACCGGGGAGCTGTTTTTT
.	TRBV4-3	.	TRBJ1-3	CASSQGGLGSGNTIYF	TGCGCCAGCAGCCAAGGGGGGTTGGGGTCTGGAAACACCATATATTTT
.	TRBV7-9	TRBD2	TRBJ2-1	CASSLLAGESNEQFF	TGTGCCAGCAGCTTACTAGCGGGGGAAAGCAATGAGCAGTTCTTC
.	TRBV7-9	.	TRBJ2-7	CASSLGSYEQYF	TGTGCCAGCAGCTTAGGATCCTACGAGCAGTACTTC
few	TRBV29-1	.	TRBJ1-2	CSVDREDYGYTF	TGCAGCGTTGATAGGGAGGACTATGGCTACACCTTC
.	TRBV19	.	TRBJ1-5	CATTVGGHQPQHF	TGTGCCACCACGGTCGGGGGTCATCAGCCCCAGCATTTT
few	TRBV7-9	.	TRBJ2-1	CASSLVSHNEQFF	TGTGCCAGCAGCTTAGTTTCCCACAATGAGCAGTTCTTC
few	TRBV7-3	.	TRBJ2-1	CASSLGGGSYNEQFF	TGTGCCAGCAGCTTAGGAGGGGGTTCCTACAATGAGCAGTTCTTC
.	TRBV27	.	TRBJ2-7	CASSLQGSSYEQYF	TGTGCCAGCAGTCTACAGGGCAGCTCCTACGAGCAGTACTTC
few	TRBV5-5	.	TRBJ1-2	CASSVGDYYGYTF	TGTGCCAGCAGCGTAGGGGATTACTATGGCTACACCTTC
.	TRBV9	.	TRBJ1-1	CASSVDPGEPMNTEAFF	TGTGCCAGCAGCGTAGATCCAGGGGAACCCATGAACACTGAAGCTTTCTTT
.	TRBV6-4	TRBD1	TRBJ2-5	CASGQEEQETQYF	TGTGCCAGCGGACAGGAGGAGCAAGAGACCCAGTACTTC
.	TRBV2	.	TRBJ2-4	CASTPRGSKNIQYF	TGTGCCAGCACACCCCGGGGATCCAAAAACATTCAGTACTTC
few	TRBV19	TRBD1	TRBJ1-4	CASRPRQGTNEKLFF	TGTGCCAGTAGGCCAAGACAGGGCACCAATGAAAAACTGTTTTTT
.	TRBV30	TRBD2	TRBJ2-7	CAWTTGGLGYEQYF	TGTGCCTGGACCACGGGGGGGCTAGGGTACGAGCAGTACTTC
few	TRBV29-1	TRBD1	TRBJ2-2	CSVEGTGDDGELFF	TGCAGCGTTGAAGGGACAGGGGATGACGGGGAGCTGTTTTTT